Below, one T cell receptor beta chain is given with its context. In the source study's methods: Nucleated cell number was recorded as an estimate derived from reference gene primer amplification. Repertoires were generated with immunoSEQ multiplex PCR, while TCRdb's copy carries only in-frame clones and drops some. V and J calls and clone size are as listed in that table; D and trimming were resolved from the DNA. This table has about 100,000 clones, 87% appearing once. Trimming took 0 bases from V and 6 from J; bases not matched to a gene: 13. Germline-derived CDR1 and CDR2 are MGHRA and YSYEKL. The CDR3 length is 19 residues. These data originate in a study of blood T cell repertoires in COVID-19. Study-wide background: Collection of acute and convalescent COVID-19 samples took place in the United States, Italy and Spain. T cells, B-cell-depleted T cells, or PBMCs provided the cDNA or gDNA that served as material.

What was sequenced was peripheral blood. V gene TRBV4-1 combines with J gene TRBJ2-1, with 11 bases that match TRBD2. This TCR derives from a woman aged 25-40 years with acute or convalescent COVID-19. The CDR3 protein is CASSQDSRIAGGPANEQFF. The CDR3 nucleotides are TGCGCCAGCAGCCAAGATTCTCGGATAGCGGGGGGGCCGGCCAATGAGCAGTTCTTC.